Presented here are 12 T cell receptor beta chains from one specimen sequenced in a study of Tregs in tolerant kidney transplant recipients (dated by TCRdb to between 2018 and 2021). The time point label, as the study defines it: blood sample drawn before combined kidney and bone marrow transplant. Receptor amplification or capture employed the immunoSEQ multiplex PCR assay. Entries here come from immuneACCESS through TCRdb and include only in-frame sequences with V and J called. Some clones fail to appear in such tables; in the studies checked, an unresolved V gene covers under half of the shortfall, and the cause of the remainder is unknown. The sample's clone listing holds tens of thousands of clones. The ten largest clones take up under 0.9% of the sample. This sample comprised CD4+ T cells from blood, obtained before the transplant. These receptors were collected from a human donor who received a combined kidney and bone marrow transplant.

About this clone: The read ends 3 residues shy of where the CDR3 ends; the end is completed using the germline J gene. The chain couples TRBV7-8 to TRBJ1-1; 10 bases agree with TRBD1. CDR1 and CDR2 (germline): SGHVS, FQNEAQ. This CDR3 has 17 amino acids. V trimming: 5 bases; J trimming: 0 bases; junction bases outside the gene matches: 9. CDR3 DNA, as far as it was read: TGTGCCAGCAGCCTTAGACAGGGGGCCCTCTTGAACACTGAA. Its translation: CASSLRQGALLNTE. The entire CDR3 is CASSLRQGALLNTEAFF. The whole variable domain, filled in from reference TRBV7-8 and TRBJ1-1, reads GAGVSQSPRYKVAKRGQDVALRCDPISGHVSLFWYQQALGQGPEFLTYFQNEAQLDKSGLPSDRFFAERPEGSVSTLKIQRTQQEDSAVYLCASSLRQGALLNTEAFFGQGTRLTVV.

Turning to this clone: The read comes to an end 3 residues before the CDR3 does, leaving the germline J gene to fill in the end. The rearrangement joins TRBV19 to TRBJ2-7; possible D gene TRBD2, 6 bases. V was pared by 7 bases and J by 3 bases, with 19 bases between. The germline gives CDR1 LNHDA, CDR2 SQIVND (reference sequence). The CDR3 sequence is 15 residues long. The DNA read from the CDR3 is TGTGCCAGTACCCCCCCCGGCGGGGCACGCTACGAG. Residues: CASTPPGGARYE. The whole CDR3 reads CASTPPGGARYEQYF.

Remarks on this clone: The read ends 3 residues shy of where the CDR3 ends; the end is completed using the germline J gene. The chain employs TRBV19 and TRBJ2-7; tentative D call: TRBD1 (6 bases). The CDR3 extends over 14 amino acids. Germline CDR1 reads LNHDA; CDR2 reads SQIVND (reference sequence). The CDR3 bases that were read are TGTGCTACTAGAAGGCAGGGGAAGGCCTACGAG. Translating it yields CATRRQGKAYE. The entire CDR3 sequence reads CATRRQGKAYEQYF.

As regards this clone: The missing CDR3 end, 3 residues past where the read stops, is filled in from the germline J gene. The chain carries TRBV7-8 and TRBJ2-2, with D tentatively TRBD1 (5 bases). Trimming took 1 base from V and 10 from J, leaving 7 bases between them. This CDR3 region has 12 residues. CDR1 and CDR2 (germline): SGHVS, FQNEAQ. CDR3 bases read: TGTGCCAGCAGCTTAGGGGGCGTGGAG. Translation: CASSLGGVE. The entire CDR3 is CASSLGGVELFF. Complete variable domain (other parts from reference TRBV7-8 and TRBJ2-2): GAGVSQSPRYKVAKRGQDVALRCDPISGHVSLFWYQQALGQGPEFLTYFQNEAQLDKSGLPSDRFFAERPEGSVSTLKIQRTQQEDSAVYLCASSLGGVELFFGEGSRLTVL.

Remarks on this clone: The missing CDR3 end, 3 residues past where the read stops, is filled in from the germline J gene. This chain connects TRBV19 to TRBJ2-4, with D perhaps matching TRBD2 (6 bases). Germline V lookup: CDR1 LNHDA, CDR2 SQIVND (reference sequence). The CDR3 is made up of 13 amino acids. Deletions cut 7 bases from V and 8 bases from J, with 15 bases between. The sequenced CDR3 bases are TGTGCCAGTACCGGAGCGGGCATGTACATT. Translation gives CASTGAGMYI. The full CDR3 reads CASTGAGMYIQYF.

Details on this clone: The CDR3 end is not reached by the read, which stops 3 residues before it; the germline J gene fills it in. The J gene is TRBJ1-1, the V gene TRBV2, with D uncertain. Germline assignment: CDR1 SNHLY and CDR2 FYNNEI. The CDR3 contains 15 residues. Deletions cut 5 bases from V and 1 base from J, with 14 bases between. CDR3 DNA (partial): TGTGCCAGCAGTAGATCTGCAGGAGCGAACACTGAA. Its protein product is CASSRSAGANTE. The complete CDR3 protein is CASSRSAGANTEAFF.

As to this clone: Read coverage stops 3 residues before the CDR3 terminus; the germline J gene supplies the remainder. This chain uses TRBV6-1 with TRBJ1-5; D is unclear. Germline assignment: CDR1 MNHNS and CDR2 SASEGT. This CDR3 is built from 16 residues. Trimming removed 2 bases at V and 4 bases at J, with 15 bases between. The DNA read from the CDR3 is TGTGCCAGCAGTGAATTCAGTCAGGTCGAAAATCAGCCC. It codes for CASSEFSQVENQP. The complete CDR3 reads CASSEFSQVENQPQHF.

As for this clone: The read terminates 3 residues before the CDR3 end, so the remaining end is supplied by the germline J gene. V usage is TRBV19 and J usage is TRBJ2-3; D is perhaps TRBD2 (5 bases). This CDR3 is built from 16 residues. V dropped 3 bases and J dropped 1 base, with 14 bases sitting between them. Looked up from germline, CDR1 is LNHDA and CDR2 is SQIVND (reference sequence). CDR3: CASSMIRGSGTDTQYF. The covered CDR3 bases are TGTGCCAGTAGTATGATCCGGGGTAGCGGCACAGATACG.

A word on this clone: The missing CDR3 end, 3 residues past where the read stops, is filled in from the germline J gene. V usage is TRBV6-2 or TRBV6-3 and J usage is TRBJ1-2, with 7 bases lining up with TRBD1. V shed 6 bases, J shed 3 bases, and the junction held 10 bases outside the gene matches. Germline values: CDR1 MNHEY, CDR2 SVGEGT. The CDR3 length is 15 residues. The CDR3 DNA, read in part, is TGTGCCAGCAGACAAGACAGGGTTTTGGACTATGGC. Protein: CASRQDRVLDYG. The CDR3 reads in full as CASRQDRVLDYGYTF.

CDR3 protein: CASSLDRGGGYTF. The sequenced CDR3 bases are TGTGCCAGCAGCTTAGACAGGGGTGGGGGC. This chain uses TRBV11-2 with TRBJ1-2; possibly TRBD1 for D (6 bases). The CDR3 end lies 3 residues beyond the end of the read and is filled in from the germline J gene. CDR1 is SGHAT, CDR2 FQNNGV, per germline. The CDR3 extends over 13 amino acids.

Of note for this clone: The CDR3 goes on 3 residues after the read ends, and that part is filled in from the germline J gene. V is TRBV11-2 and J is TRBJ1-2; D not resolved. The V gene lost 0 bases and the J gene lost 3 bases, with 8 bases spanning the gap. Germline V gene sequence: CDR1 SGHAT, CDR2 FQNNGV. The CDR3 spans 14 residues. The CDR3 here is CASSLDAEDYGYTF. The sequenced CDR3 bases are TGTGCCAGCAGCTTAGACGCGGAAGACTATGGC.

Concerning this clone itself: The CDR3 goes on 3 residues after the read ends, and that part is filled in from the germline J gene. The rearrangement joins TRBV7-2 to TRBJ1-4; D is possibly TRBD1 (5 bases). V shed 4 bases and J shed 7 bases, with 13 bases lying between them. From germline, CDR1 is SGHTA and CDR2 FQGNSA. This CDR3 comprises 14 residues. Partial CDR3 DNA: TGTGCCAGCAGCTCCCTCGGGGGGGGTGAAAAA. Residues: CASSSLGGGEK. The entire CDR3 is CASSSLGGGEKLFF.